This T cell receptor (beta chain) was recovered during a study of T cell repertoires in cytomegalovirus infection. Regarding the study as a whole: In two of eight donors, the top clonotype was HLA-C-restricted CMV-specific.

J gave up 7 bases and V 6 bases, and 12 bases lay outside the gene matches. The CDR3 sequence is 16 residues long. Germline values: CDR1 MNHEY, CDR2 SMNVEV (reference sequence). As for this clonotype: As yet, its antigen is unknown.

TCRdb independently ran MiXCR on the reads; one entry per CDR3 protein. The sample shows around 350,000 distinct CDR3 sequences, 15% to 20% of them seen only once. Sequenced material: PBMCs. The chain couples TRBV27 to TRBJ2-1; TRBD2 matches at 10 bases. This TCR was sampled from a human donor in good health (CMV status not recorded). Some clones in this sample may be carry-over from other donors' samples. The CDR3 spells CASSRKGTSVLNEQFF. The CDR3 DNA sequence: TGTGCCAGCAGCCGTAAGGGGACTAGCGTTCTGAATGAGCAGTTCTTC.